This TCR beta chain was captured in a study of OX40 agonist ivuxolimab in advanced cancers. Concerning the study at large: Ivuxolimab was a fully human IgG2 agonistic monoclonal antibody targeting the costimulatory receptor OX40 (CD134). The monotherapy dose-escalation portion (N ≈ 52 patients) of the phase I ivuxolimab trial is reported in the paper. Three dose-escalation patients achieved partial responses, one with hepatocellular carcinoma and two with cutaneous melanoma. Intravenous ivuxolimab was administered to patients every 2 weeks at six dose levels: 0.01, 0.1, 0.3, 1.5, 3 and 10 mg/kg. In the dose-escalation cohort, more than 80% of patients were male, and the mean age was roughly 60 years with a range of roughly 23 to 79. Patients were allowed to have had prior anti-PD-1, anti-PD-L1 or anti-CTLA-4 therapy, and 40% to 45% of the dose-escalation patients had previously received checkpoint inhibitors. Peripheral TCRbeta sequencing was intended to test whether TCR sequence diversity was altered and clonal T-cell expansion was caused by ivuxolimab. Among the approximately 54 dose-escalation patients, about 19 had hepatocellular carcinoma, roughly 15 melanoma, 9 renal cell carcinoma and 9 head and neck cancer.

The trim is 3 bases for V and 2 bases for J, with a gap of 9 bases between the germline ends. The germline V gene sets CDR1 to SGHRS and CDR2 to YFSETQ. The CDR3 sequence holds 14 residues, the cysteine and phenylalanine included. Just CDR3 DNA is preserved here, 42 bases in frame from base 1. The trial excluded patients who had a history of autoimmune disease or who were on systemic immunosuppression. Peripheral blood for TCR sequencing was collected from all dose cohorts at baseline, on cycle 4 day 1, and on cycle 7 day 1. Samples came from an open-label, multicenter, first-in-human phase I dose-escalation trial of ivuxolimab. Adults with locally advanced or metastatic melanoma, renal cell, hepatocellular, or head and neck squamous cell carcinoma were enrolled in the trial. Before TCR sequencing, CD4+ T cells and CD8+ T cells from peripheral blood were sorted into separate populations. For sequencing of the TCRbeta CDR3 region, genomic DNA was extracted from the sorted cells. TCRbeta CDR3 regions were sequenced using the immunoSEQ Assay. TCRdb limited this immuneACCESS table to in-frame rearrangements with V and J called. A share of clones is missing; checked studies link under half to unresolved V genes, and the rest is unexplained. This sample is represented by about 13,000 clones; roughly 84% of them were singletons. The leading ten clones occupy less than 25% of the sample.

The research as a whole found: After ivuxolimab, expanded clones were on average more numerous among CD8+ T cells than among CD4+ T cells. Low levels of normalized T-cell clonal expansion were also seen in some patients who did not respond. In partial responders in the 0.1-3.0 mg/kg groups, normalized peripheral clonal expansion was found to be among the lowest, especially among CD8+ T cells. Which antigens the clonally expanded peripheral T cells were specific for was not determined. At doses of 0.1 to 3.0 mg/kg, clonal expansion of both CD4+ and CD8+ T cells in blood was seen between baseline and week 6.

This clone was detected a few times. Its recognized antigen is unknown. Per-base qualities were not stored, and no clone one base away is much larger. This receptor was taken from an adult with an advanced solid tumor such as melanoma, head and neck, liver or kidney cancer. In this chain, TRBV5-1 is recombined with TRBJ1-5; TRBD1 is a possible D gene, resting on 5 matching bases. Sequenced material: CD4+ or CD8+ T cells sorted from blood, taken in a trial of the OX40 agonist ivuxolimab. The DNA sequence is TGCGCCAGCAGCTACGACAGCGGCAATCAGCCCCAGCATTTT. Its protein product is CASSYDSGNQPQHF.